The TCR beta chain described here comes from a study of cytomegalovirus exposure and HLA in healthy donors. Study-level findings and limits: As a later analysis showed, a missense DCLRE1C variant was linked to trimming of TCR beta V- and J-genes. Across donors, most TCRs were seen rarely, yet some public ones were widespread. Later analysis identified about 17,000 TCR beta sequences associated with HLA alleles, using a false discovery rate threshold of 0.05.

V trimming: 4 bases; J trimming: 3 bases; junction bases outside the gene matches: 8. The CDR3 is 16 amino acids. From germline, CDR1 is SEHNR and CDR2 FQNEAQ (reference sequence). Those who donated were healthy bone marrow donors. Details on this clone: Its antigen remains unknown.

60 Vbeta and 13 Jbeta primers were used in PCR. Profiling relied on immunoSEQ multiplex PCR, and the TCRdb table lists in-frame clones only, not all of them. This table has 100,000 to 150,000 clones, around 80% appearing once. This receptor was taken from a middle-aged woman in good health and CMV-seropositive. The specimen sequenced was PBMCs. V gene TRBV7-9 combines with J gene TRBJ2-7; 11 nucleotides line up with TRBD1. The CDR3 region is CASSSRRTGGDYEQYF. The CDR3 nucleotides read TGTGCCAGCAGCTCCAGACGGACAGGGGGCGACTACGAGCAGTACTTC.